The 2 T cell receptor beta chains in this list originate from one sample, sequenced in a study of human T cells and chemical hapten exposure. The time point denotes: pre-sensitization, week 0. Treatment of the sample: therapeutic diphenylcyclopropenone sensitization with weekly scalp DPC. TCRdb used MiXCR to reprocess the RACE reads, holding one entry per CDR3 protein. The sample lists about 120,000 distinct CDR3 sequences; about 13% were seen once. The sequencing here drew on whole blood, taken in connection with sensitization to the hapten diphenylcyclopropenone (DPC). The source is a woman between 18 and 29 years old with alopecia areata. Some clones in this sample may be carry-over from other donors' samples.

This clonotype was seen ten or more times. This rearrangement joins TRBV9 to TRBJ1-1; the D gene is possibly TRBD1 (5 bases). The germline V gene has CDR1 SGDLS and CDR2 YYNGEE. The CDR3 consists of 16 residues. Trimming shortened V by 6 bases and J by 1 base, and 19 bases separated the two germline ends. CDR3 sequence reads: CASTPTGQGPNTEAFF. The DNA for the CDR3 is TGTGCCAGCACCCCAACGGGTCAGGGACCGAACACTGAAGCTTTCTTT.

The CDR3 region is CASSRRVGQEETQYF. DNA for the CDR3: TGTGCCAGCTCACGGAGAGTTGGACAGGAAGAGACCCAGTACTTC. The J gene is TRBJ2-5, the V gene TRBV18; TRBD1 aligns across 7 bases. The CDR3 covers 15 residues. Trimming cost V 4 bases and J 3 bases; bases outside gene matches: 8. CDR1 and CDR2 (germline): KGHSH, LQKENI.